The 23 T cell receptor beta chains below come from one sample, sequenced in a study of cytomegalovirus exposure and HLA in healthy donors. The primer mix had 60 Vbeta and 13 Jbeta primers. Method: immunoSEQ multiplex PCR; TCRdb's copy keeps in-frame clones and lacks some. Of 140,000 or so clones in the sample, roughly 79% were seen once. Sequenced sample: PBMCs. The receptors originated from a woman in her sixties in good health and CMV-seropositive.

The chain joins TRBV6-4 to TRBJ2-3; no definite D call. This CDR3 has 11 amino acids. The germline V and J ends were trimmed by 7 bases and 5 bases, with 7 bases remaining between them. Germline V gives CDR1 MRHNA, CDR2 SNTAGT. The CDR3 bases are TGTGCCAGCAATCCAGGAGATACGCAGTATTTT. Its protein is CASNPGDTQYF.

The CDR3 nucleotides read TGTGCCAGCAGCCTATCGTGGTCGAGCTCCTACGAGCAGTACTTC. Amino acids: CASSLSWSSSYEQYF. The chain carries TRBV7-2 and TRBJ2-5, with D unclear. With the DNA end fitting TRBJ2-7 better, the J assignment may be wrong. This CDR3 comprises 15 residues. The germline CDR1 and CDR2 sequences are SGHTA and FQGNSA.

This chain uses TRBV2 with TRBJ2-4; tentative D call: TRBD2 (5 bases). The CDR3 is made up of 16 amino acids. V lost 6 bases and J 0 bases, leaving 15 bases between the germline ends. Germline V CDR1 and CDR2: SNHLY, FYNNEI. DNA for the CDR3: TGTGCCAGCAGGAGAGGGAGCGGACTAGCCAAAAACATTCAGTACTTC. The encoded protein is CASRRGSGLAKNIQYF.

This clone appeared once. The rearrangement uses TRBV19 and TRBJ2-5; 7 positions agree with TRBD2. V gave up 3 bases and J gave up 5 bases; unmatched junction bases: 12. CDR1 is LNHDA, CDR2 SQIVND, per germline (reference sequence). This CDR3 spans 16 amino acids. Here the CDR3 reads CASSMVSGHDFETQYF. In DNA form, the CDR3 reads TGTGCCAGTAGTATGGTTAGCGGGCATGATTTTGAGACCCAGTACTTC.

This chain connects TRBV19 to TRBJ1-5; tentative D call: TRBD1 (5 bases). The CDR3 length is 15 residues. Trimming cost V 7 bases and J 1 base, with 14 bases left between them. Germline values: CDR1 LNHDA, CDR2 SQIVND (reference sequence). CDR3 region: CASTTQGASNQPQHF. The CDR3 DNA is TGTGCCAGTACCACTCAGGGTGCGAGCAATCAGCCCCAGCATTTT.

V usage is TRBV7-2 and J usage is TRBJ2-2; D possibly corresponds to TRBD2 (5 bases). The V gene's germline CDR1 is SGHTA and CDR2 FQGNSA. The CDR3 extends over 13 amino acids. The V end was cut by 5 bases, the J end by 6 bases, with 10 bases between. The CDR3 here is CASSLLVSGELFF. The CDR3 coding sequence is TGTGCCAGCAGCCTACTAGTATCCGGGGAGCTGTTTTTT.

This sequence joins TRBV12-5 and TRBJ2-3; D ambiguous. The CDR3 is 13 residues long. Germline assignment: CDR1 LGHNT and CDR2 FRNRAP. Trimming cost V 1 base and J 2 bases, with 4 bases left between them. For the CDR3, the DNA is TGTGCTAGTGGTTTGGGACACACAGATACGCAGTATTTT. Amino acid sequence: CASGLGHTDTQYF.

This clone showed up just once. J is TRBJ2-7 and V is TRBV6-5; weak D call: TRBD1 (6 bases). This CDR3 is 15 amino acids long. Germline CDR1 and CDR2: MNHEY and SVGAGI. With 6 bases removed from V and 3 bases from J, the gap between germline ends came to 18 bases. The CDR3 nucleotides read TGTGCCAGCAGCCGACAGGTCCCCCCCCGCTACGAGCAGTACTTC. Its protein is CASSRQVPPRYEQYF.

The chain joins TRBV6-6 to TRBJ2-5; D gene uncertain. V lost 6 bases, J lost 1 base, and 3 bases lay in between. Germline assignment: CDR1 MNHNY and CDR2 SVGAGI (reference sequence). The CDR3 has 11 amino acids. CDR3: CASSFQETQYF. The CDR3 DNA sequence: TGTGCCAGCAGCTTCCAAGAGACCCAGTACTTC.

V and J are TRBV28 and TRBJ2-3, with 12 bases identical to TRBD2. This CDR3 contains 18 residues. The J segment lost 5 bases and the V segment lost 8 bases, leaving 17 bases of the junction unmatched. CDR1 is MDHEN and CDR2 is SYDVKM in the germline V gene. CDR3 in amino acids: CASSSSGLAGGQGDTQYF. CDR3 DNA: TGTGCCAGCTCGTCTTCGGGGCTAGCGGGAGGGCAAGGAGATACGCAGTATTTT.

The chain uses TRBV29-1 and TRBJ2-2; 13 positions match TRBD2. With 1 base clipped from V and 7 bases from J, the junction kept 3 bases outside the gene matches. The germline V gene encodes CDR1 SQVTM and CDR2 ANQGSEA. The CDR3 loop spans 15 amino acids. The CDR3 reads CSVEGTSGRVGELFF. CDR3 bases: TGCAGCGTTGAAGGGACTAGCGGGAGAGTCGGGGAGCTGTTTTTT.

In nucleotides, the CDR3 is TGTGCCATCAAACTAGCGGGAGGGTACAATGAGCAGTTCTTC. Amino acid sequence: CAIKLAGGYNEQFF. The chain uses TRBV28 and TRBJ2-1; 13 nucleotides match TRBD2. This CDR3 has 14 residues. The ends lost 10 bases at V and 4 bases at J; junction bases unmatched: 4. In germline, CDR1 is MDHEN, CDR2 SYDVKM.

The chain employs TRBV14 and TRBJ1-4; D is undetermined. This CDR3 is 15 amino acids long. In germline, CDR1 is SGHDN, CDR2 FVKESK. V shed 0 bases and J shed 8 bases, with 13 bases lying between them. CDR3 DNA sequence: TGTGCCAGCAGCCAAGACACGGGGTTAAGCGAAAAACTGTTTTTT. Translating it yields CASSQDTGLSEKLFF.

The CDR3 nucleotides are TGTGCCAGCAGCTTGGAGGTGGCGGGGTGGGGTAATTCACCCCTCCACTTT. As protein: CASSLEVAGWGNSPLHF. The rearrangement joins TRBV5-4 to TRBJ1-6, with D unresolved. V was shortened by 0 bases and J by 6 bases, with 16 bases between the two germline ends. Germline lookup yields CDR1 SGHNT and CDR2 YYREEE (reference sequence). CDR3 length: 17 amino acids.

CDR3 region: CASSQAGYEQYF. CDR3 coding DNA: TGCGCCAGCAGCCAAGCCGGGTACGAGCAGTACTTC. The chain carries TRBV4-1 and TRBJ2-7; D remains unclear. The CDR3 is made up of 12 amino acids. Germline-derived CDR1 and CDR2 are MGHRA and YSYEKL. V dropped 1 base and J dropped 4 bases, with 5 bases sitting between them.

The rearrangement uses TRBV29-1 and TRBJ2-1; D uncertain. The CDR3 is 15 residues long. Germline CDR1 is SQVTM and CDR2 is ANQGSEA. V lost 2 bases and J lost 3, with 14 bases in between. The chain's CDR3 is CSVERFETGYNEQFF. The CDR3 DNA follows: TGCAGCGTTGAAAGGTTCGAAACGGGCTACAATGAGCAGTTCTTC.

The genes are TRBV6-1 and TRBJ2-4; possibly TRBD2 for D (7 bases). Trimming took 1 base from V and 4 from J, leaving 17 bases between them. Looked up from germline, CDR1 is MNHNS and CDR2 is SASEGT. The CDR3 is 17 amino acids. CDR3 sequence: CASSEEGGGLWKNIQYF. The CDR3 nucleotides are TGTGCCAGCAGTGAAGAGGGGGGGGGACTGTGGAAAAACATTCAGTACTTC.

The V call is TRBV2, the J call TRBJ1-1; D may be TRBD1 (5 bases). The CDR3 loop spans 13 amino acids. With 4 bases removed from V and 2 bases from J, the gap between germline ends came to 8 bases. In germline, CDR1 is SNHLY, CDR2 FYNNEI. The CDR3 coding sequence is TGTGCCAGCAGTGTAGACAGTAACACTGAAGCTTTCTTT. Encoded protein: CASSVDSNTEAFF.

A few counts support this clone. The chain joins TRBV29-1 to TRBJ2-5, with 12 nucleotides matching TRBD1. TRBJ2-7 explains the end of the DNA better; the J call may be wrong. This CDR3 comprises 15 residues. In germline, CDR1 is SQVTM, CDR2 ANQGSEA. The CDR3 is CSVGVGGQGASEQYF. In DNA form, the CDR3 reads TGCAGCGTTGGGGTTGGGGGACAGGGGGCTAGCGAGCAGTACTTC.

The chain links TRBV30 to TRBJ1-5, with 7 positions matching TRBD1. V was pared by 2 bases and J by 6 bases, with 4 bases of the junction left unmatched. Germline CDR1 reads GTSNPN; CDR2 reads SVGIG (reference sequence). The CDR3 spans 13 residues. The CDR3 protein is CAWSSRDSQPQHF. CDR3 DNA sequence: TGTGCCTGGAGTTCCCGGGACAGTCAGCCCCAGCATTTT. The entire variable domain, with the rest obtained from reference TRBV30 and TRBJ1-5, is as follows: SQTIHQWPATLVQPVGSPLSLECTVEGTSNPNLYWYRQAAGRGLQLLFYSVGIGQISSEVPQNLSASRPQDRQFILSSKKLLLSDSGFYLCAWSSRDSQPQHFGDGTRLSIL.

This clone was seen a handful of times. The chain uses TRBV7-3 and TRBJ2-3; D possibly corresponds to TRBD1 (6 bases). The V gene lost 8 bases and the J gene lost 1 base, with 7 bases spanning the gap. The CDR3 has 12 residues. Germline V gives CDR1 SGHTA, CDR2 FQGTGA. CDR3 nucleotide sequence: TGTGCCAGCCGACAGGGCACAGATACGCAGTATTTT. This sequence encodes CASRQGTDTQYF.

The genes are TRBV28 and TRBJ1-1; TRBD1 aligns across 10 bases. The CDR3 contains 15 residues. V trimming: 5 bases; J trimming: 3 bases; junction bases outside the gene matches: 6. Per germline, CDR1 MDHEN and CDR2 SYDVKM. Here the CDR3 reads CASSNRDRGYTEAFF. In DNA form, the CDR3 reads TGTGCCAGCAGTAACCGGGACAGGGGATACACTGAAGCTTTCTTT.

This clone was seen once. The chain couples TRBV19 to TRBJ2-4; 7 bases are a match to TRBD2. CDR3 length: 14 amino acids. Germline V gene lookup returns CDR1 LNHDA and CDR2 SQIVND (reference sequence). Trimming cost V 8 bases and J 8 bases; bases outside gene matches: 12. DNA of the CDR3: TGTGCCAGTCGACCAGGGCCCGCGGGGGACATTCAGTACTTC. Translating it yields CASRPGPAGDIQYF.